Below are 30 T cell receptor beta chains sequenced from a single sample in a study of T-cell memory formation after mild COVID-19. TCRdb independently ran MiXCR on the 5' RACE reads; one entry per CDR3 protein. The sample records over 150,000 distinct CDR3 sequences, over 20% being singletons. The specimen was PBMCs or a T cell subset sorted from them (not recorded which). All receptors derive from an adult woman who had mild COVID-19 (a few samples of this study predate the infection). Cell type and time point are not known.

The sample holds a few counts of this clonotype. This chain links TRBV4-2 with TRBJ1-2, with a tentative D call TRBD1 (6 bases). V shed 1 base and J shed 1 base, with 16 bases lying between them. CDR1 and CDR2 from the germline V gene are LGHNA and YNFKEQ. The CDR3 sequence is 17 residues long. The CDR3 DNA reads TGTGCCAGCAGCCAAGTTGCCCGGACAGTACTTAACTATGGCTACACCTTC. This encodes CASSQVARTVLNYGYTF.

The table lists this clonotype with a few counts. The rearrangement joins TRBV4-2 to TRBJ2-7; TRBD1 aligns across 7 bases. Germline trimming cut 3 bases from V and 2 bases from J; bases unmatched to any gene: 13. Germline lookup yields CDR1 LGHNA and CDR2 YNFKEQ. There are 17 residues in the CDR3. The CDR3 bases are TGTGCCAGCAGCCAGAATCTTCCTCCGGGACAGACCTACGAGCAGTACTTC. Translation gives CASSQNLPPGQTYEQYF.

This clonotype was counted only a few times. This chain joins TRBV20-1 and TRBJ2-7; 9 nucleotides line up with TRBD1. CDR3 length: 19 residues. Germline V gives CDR1 DFQATT, CDR2 SNEGSKA (reference sequence). J lost 1 base, V lost 3 bases, and 19 bases had no gene match. The CDR3 DNA reads as TGCAGTGCTAGTGGAGTCCGGGACAGGGATGTTTTAAGGTCCTACGAGCAGTACTTC. Its translation: CSASGVRDRDVLRSYEQYF.

In this sample, this clonotype turned up a few times. The chain is built from TRBV9 and TRBJ2-7; 14 positions agree with TRBD2. The V gene's germline CDR1 is SGDLS and CDR2 YYNGEE. V was clipped by 2 bases and J by 2 bases; unmatched bases: 3. This CDR3 region has 16 residues. CDR3: CASSVGLAGEAYEQYF. Here the CDR3 DNA reads TGTGCCAGCAGCGTGGGACTAGCGGGGGAAGCCTACGAGCAGTACTTC.

This clonotype was detected only a few times. Relative to the germline gene, one junction end is altered; a read error may explain this. This rearrangement joins TRBV4-1 to TRBJ2-7, with D perhaps matching TRBD1 or TRBD2 (6 bases each). The V gene's germline CDR1 is MGHRA and CDR2 YSYEKL. There are 14 residues in the CDR3. The CDR3 region is CASSQVGGSHEQYF. In nucleotides, the CDR3 is TGCGCCAGCAGCCAAGTGGGGGGCTCCCACGAGCAGTACTTC.

V is TRBV3-1 and J is TRBJ2-7, with 15 nucleotides matching TRBD2. Germline-derived CDR1 and CDR2 are LGHDT and YNNKEL (reference sequence). This CDR3 spans 19 amino acids. V was pared by 1 base and J by 6 bases, with 13 bases of the junction left unmatched. DNA for the CDR3: TGTGCCAGCAGCCAAGCCGGACTAGCGGGGGGGCCGGATGAGGGCGAGCAGTACTTC. Amino acids: CASSQAGLAGGPDEGEQYF.

This clonotype was recorded a few times. The J gene is TRBJ2-7, the V gene TRBV28; D ambiguous. V lost 3 bases and J 3 bases, leaving 9 bases between the germline ends. The CDR3 totals 13 residues. Per the germline V gene, CDR1 is MDHEN and CDR2 is SYDVKM. The CDR3: CASSLQVDYEQYF. The CDR3 DNA reads TGTGCCAGCAGTTTGCAGGTTGACTACGAGCAGTACTTC.

The chain carries TRBV9 and TRBJ2-1; 7 bases agree with TRBD1. The ends lost 4 bases at V and 4 bases at J; junction bases unmatched: 8. The CDR3 sequence is 15 residues long. Looked up from germline, CDR1 is SGDLS and CDR2 is YYNGEE. The CDR3 here is CASSPWGTAYNEQFF. Written as DNA, the CDR3 is TGTGCCAGCAGCCCTTGGGGGACAGCTTACAATGAGCAGTTCTTC.

The chain has TRBV7-7 and TRBJ2-5; D possibly corresponds to TRBD2 (6 bases). Trimming shortened V by 5 bases and J by 2 bases, and 15 bases separated the two germline ends. This CDR3 has 15 amino acids. The germline CDR1 and CDR2 sequences are SSHAT and FNYEAQ (reference sequence). The chain's CDR3 is CASSPPGGAQETQYF. As DNA, the CDR3 is TGTGCCAGCAGCCCACCCGGGGGAGCTCAAGAGACCCAGTACTTC.

The chain carries TRBV4-1 and TRBJ1-1; 7 bases agree with TRBD1. CDR3 length: 16 amino acids. CDR1 MGHRA and CDR2 YSYEKL come from the germline V gene. After removal of 0 bases from V and 1 base from J, the junction contained 5 bases not matched to a gene. This CDR3 is CASSQERDSWNTEAFF. CDR3 DNA sequence: TGCGCCAGCAGCCAAGAGAGGGACAGTTGGAACACTGAAGCTTTCTTT.

This clonotype was counted between two and nine times. The chain uses TRBV27 and TRBJ2-6; TRBD1 or TRBD2 may be the D gene (5 bases each). V lost 2 bases, J lost 4 bases, and 9 bases lay in between. The CDR3 consists of 15 residues. The V gene's germline CDR1 is MNHEY and CDR2 SMNVEV (reference sequence). As DNA, the CDR3 is TGTGCCAGCAGTTTAGGGGGATACGGGGCCAACGTCCTGACTTTC. Amino acid sequence: CASSLGGYGANVLTF.

The chain carries TRBV30 and TRBJ1-1; D not resolved. There are 15 residues in the CDR3. V lost 0 bases and J 6 bases, leaving 17 bases between the germline ends. The germline CDR1 and CDR2 sequences are GTSNPN and SVGIG (reference sequence). In DNA form, the CDR3 reads TGTGCCTGGAGTGTACTTTTCTCCCTTAGCGCTGAAGCTTTCTTT. It is translated as CAWSVLFSLSAEAFF.

This clonotype has more than one count but fewer than ten. The chain carries TRBV7-3 and TRBJ2-1, with TRBD1 identical over 9 bases. Germline CDR1 reads SGHTA; CDR2 reads FQGTGA. CDR3 length: 15 amino acids. Trimming at V came to 3 bases and at J to 8 bases, leaving 8 bases not matched to a gene. CDR3 in amino acids: CASSLRDRVVDEQFF. In DNA, the CDR3 is TGTGCCAGCAGCTTGCGGGACAGGGTTGTCGATGAGCAGTTCTTC.

This clonotype has more than one count but fewer than ten. CDR3 sequence reads: CASRTEYGSYEQYF. The DNA of the CDR3 is TGTGCCAGCAGGACCGAATACGGCTCCTACGAGCAGTACTTC. V and J are TRBV7-8 and TRBJ2-7, with D unresolved. Germline V gives CDR1 SGHVS, CDR2 FQNEAQ. CDR3 length: 14 amino acids. V was pared by 6 bases and J by 0 bases, with 12 bases between.

This clonotype has more than one count but fewer than ten. V usage is TRBV5-1 and J usage is TRBJ2-1, with 12 bases matching TRBD2. The germline CDR1 and CDR2 sequences are SGHRS and YFSETQ. This CDR3 region has 15 residues. J lost 6 bases, V lost 2 bases, and 3 bases had no gene match. CDR3 region: CASSLTSGGFNEQFF. CDR3 DNA: TGCGCCAGCAGCTTAACTAGCGGGGGGTTCAATGAGCAGTTCTTC.

The rearrangement uses TRBV28 and TRBJ2-3; TRBD2 might be the D (5 bases). The V end lost 3 bases, the J end lost 0 bases, and 16 bases lay between the germline ends. This CDR3 has 17 amino acids. Germline CDR1 reads MDHEN; CDR2 reads SYDVKM. The CDR3 nucleotides are TGTGCCAGCAGTTTTGGTGGGGAGACGGCTAGCACAGATACGCAGTATTTT. It encodes CASSFGGETASTDTQYF. Combining the CDR3 with reference TRBV28 and TRBJ2-3 gives the whole variable domain DVKVTQSSRYLVKRTGEKVFLECVQDMDHENMFWYRQDPGLGLRLIYFSYDVKMKEKGDIPEGYSVSREKKERFSLILESASTNQTSMYLCASSFGGETASTDTQYFGPGTRLTVL.

The gene calls are TRBV11-2 and TRBJ1-1; the D is unclear. This CDR3 has 12 amino acids. Trimming removed 0 bases at V and 8 bases at J, with 7 bases between. CDR1 is SGHAT and CDR2 is FQNNGV in the germline V gene. CDR3 sequence (DNA): TGTGCCAGCAGCTTAGATCGTGTGGAAGCTTTCTTT. It translates to CASSLDRVEAFF.

This clonotype was picked up a small number of times. The V gene is TRBV5-1, the J gene TRBJ2-3; D call uncertain. CDR3 size: 17 residues. Trimming removed 2 bases at V and 2 bases at J, with 18 bases between. CDR1 is SGHRS, CDR2 YFSETQ, per germline. For the CDR3, the DNA is TGCGCCAGCAGCTTTTCAGGCGGAAAGCCGCCCACAGATACGCAGTATTTT. Protein: CASSFSGGKPPTDTQYF.

This clonotype has just a few counts. V and J are TRBV4-1 and TRBJ2-2; D might be TRBD2 (6 bases). Between the trimmed V and J ends, which lost 0 bases and 4 bases, there was a span of 9 bases. CDR3 length: 15 amino acids. The germline V gene has CDR1 MGHRA and CDR2 YSYEKL. The CDR3 DNA follows: TGCGCCAGCAGCCAAGAAGGGGACTCCACCGGGGAGCTGTTTTTT. It yields the protein CASSQEGDSTGELFF.

This clonotype has more than one count but fewer than ten. J is TRBJ1-4 and V is TRBV9; no firm D call. Per germline, CDR1 SGDLS and CDR2 YYNGEE. This CDR3 region has 13 residues. V dropped 0 bases and J dropped 3 bases, with 3 bases sitting between them. The CDR3 reads CASSVVPNEKLFF. The CDR3 DNA reads TGTGCCAGCAGCGTAGTTCCTAATGAAAAACTGTTTTTT.

This sequence joins TRBV6-2 or TRBV6-3 and TRBJ2-7; perhaps D is TRBD1 or TRBD2 (5 bases each). V shed 2 bases and J shed 4 bases, with 9 bases lying between them. The CDR3 runs 13 residues. Germline CDR1 reads MNHEY; CDR2 reads SVGEGT. Written as DNA, the CDR3 is TGTGCCAGCAGTTACACAGAGGGGTACGAGCAGTACTTC. It codes for CASSYTEGYEQYF.

This clonotype has just a few counts. This chain joins TRBV7-9 and TRBJ2-1; 8 bases agree with TRBD2. Trimming removed 5 bases from V and 8 bases from J; junction bases left unmatched: 11. Germline V CDR1 and CDR2: SEHNR, FQNEAQ (reference sequence). This CDR3 has 15 residues. The CDR3 nucleotides read TGTGCCAGCAGCGCAGCGGGAGCCCCTCCCGATGAGCAGTTCTTC. Encoded protein: CASSAAGAPPDEQFF.

This clonotype occurred a few times. V and J are TRBV2 and TRBJ2-2; D unresolved. CDR3 length: 13 residues. The ends were cut back, 6 bases at V and 6 bases at J, with 11 bases in the middle. From germline, CDR1 is SNHLY and CDR2 FYNNEI. The CDR3: CASSPFGAGELFF. CDR3 nucleotides: TGTGCCAGCAGCCCCTTTGGTGCCGGGGAGCTGTTTTTT.

This clonotype was counted only a few times. This chain uses TRBV20-1 with TRBJ2-7, with TRBD1 matching over 8 bases. With V trimmed by 6 bases and J by 2 bases, 6 bases remained unmatched. Germline V gene data show CDR1 as DFQATT and CDR2 as SNEGSKA (reference sequence). The CDR3 length is 13 residues. As DNA, the CDR3 is TGCAGTGCCACGGACAGGGAACCCTACGAGCAGTACTTC. Translation gives CSATDREPYEQYF.

This clonotype was observed a few times. The gene calls are TRBV27 and TRBJ2-7; D gene uncertain. The CDR3 is 14 residues long. Germline V gene lookup returns CDR1 MNHEY and CDR2 SMNVEV (reference sequence). Trimming took off 3 bases at V and 2 bases at J, with 11 bases between the two ends. The CDR3: CASSLTNTPYEQYF. DNA for the CDR3: TGTGCCAGCAGTTTGACGAACACCCCCTACGAGCAGTACTTC.

The chain employs TRBV7-9 and TRBJ1-2; 10 nucleotides align to TRBD1. With V trimmed by 11 bases and J by 6 bases, 15 bases remained unmatched. CDR1 is SEHNR and CDR2 is FQNEAQ in the germline V gene (reference sequence). The CDR3 length is 15 residues. CDR3 in DNA: TGTGCCTCCCTGAGACAGGGGGCGATGGACCATGGCTACACCTTC. This sequence encodes CASLRQGAMDHGYTF.

Here the CDR3 DNA reads TGTGCCAGCCAGCCTACAGGGGACACTGAAGCTTTCTTT. This encodes CASQPTGDTEAFF. The chain couples TRBV12-3 or TRBV12-4 to TRBJ1-1, with TRBD1 matching 7 bases. This CDR3 spans 13 amino acids. V was pared by 8 bases and J by 3 bases, with 6 bases of the junction left unmatched.

The chain recombines TRBV7-9 with TRBJ2-1, with TRBD2 identical over 9 bases. Germline lookup yields CDR1 SEHNR and CDR2 FQNEAQ (reference sequence). V lost 1 base to trimming and J lost 6 bases; unmatched junction nucleotides: 7. CDR3 length: 16 amino acids. The CDR3 sequence: CASSLVGSGRGNEQFF. CDR3 nucleotide sequence: TGTGCCAGCAGCTTAGTGGGTAGCGGGAGAGGCAATGAGCAGTTCTTC.

This sequence joins TRBV6-6 and TRBJ1-6, with D hard to call. Trimming removed 0 bases at V and 8 bases at J, with 20 bases between. The V gene's germline CDR1 is MNHNY and CDR2 SVGAGI (reference sequence). CDR3 length: 18 residues. CDR3 nucleotides: TGTGCCAGCAGTTACTCGTTCGAGGCAGAGTTAGGCGATTCACCCCTCCACTTT. Protein: CASSYSFEAELGDSPLHF.

The chain employs TRBV11-3 and TRBJ1-2; a possible D gene is TRBD1 (5 bases). The germline V gene encodes CDR1 SGHNT and CDR2 YENEEA. The CDR3 is made up of 14 amino acids. V was shortened by 1 base and J by 2 bases, with 8 bases between the two germline ends. CDR3 sequence reads: CASSLGGDNYGYTF. The CDR3 nucleotides read TGTGCCAGCAGCTTAGGAGGGGACAACTATGGCTACACCTTC. The entire variable domain, with the rest obtained from reference TRBV11-3 and TRBJ1-2, is as follows: EAGVVQSPRYKIIEKKQPVAFWCNPISGHNTLYWYLQNLGQGPELLIRYENEEAVDDSQLPKDRFSAERLKGVDSTLKIQPAELGDSAVYLCASSLGGDNYGYTFGSGTRLTVV.